The rows below give T cell receptor beta chains drawn from one sample of a study of blood T cell repertoires in COVID-19. Measured with immunoSEQ multiplex PCR; TCRdb has only the in-frame clones, and not every one. The profile shows around 100,000 clones, approximately 80% of them singletons. The sequenced sample consisted of peripheral blood. Receptors were obtained from a woman aged 70-85 years with acute or convalescent COVID-19. The CDR3 runs from the conserved cysteine through the conserved F or W. The D gene is left open where the match is weak. Some rows have no size entry. The others give once, few or many, or a class for an expanded clone.

J gene: TRBJ2-1; clone size: NA; V gene: TRBV24-1; D gene: NA; CDR3 DNA: TGTGCCACCAGTGACTCGGGACTCGGGATGAAGCAGTTCTTC; CDR3 protein: CATSDSGLGMKQFF
J gene: TRBJ2-7; clone size: NA; V gene: TRBV18; D gene: TRBD2; CDR3 DNA: TGTGCCAGCTCACTCCTCGAACCGGGACTAGCGGGAGGGCCGGGTTACGAGCAGTACTTC; CDR3 protein: CASSLLEPGLAGGPGYEQYF
J gene: TRBJ2-7; clone size: NA; V gene: TRBV10-2; D gene: TRBD2; CDR3 DNA: TGCGCCAGCAGTGGGGGGGGTAACGAGCAGTACTTC; CDR3 protein: CASSGGGNEQYF
J gene: TRBJ2-7; clone size: NA; V gene: TRBV5-5; D gene: NA; CDR3 DNA: TGTGCCAGCAGCTTGTCCGGTAGAGGGTTCGAGCAGTACTTC; CDR3 protein: CASSLSGRGFEQYF
J gene: TRBJ1-4; clone size: NA; V gene: TRBV11-2; D gene: TRBD1; CDR3 DNA: TGTGCCAGCAGCTTAGACGGGACAGCTAATGAAAAACTGTTTTTT; CDR3 protein: CASSLDGTANEKLFF
J gene: TRBJ2-1; clone size: once; V gene: TRBV7-9; D gene: NA; CDR3 DNA: TGTGCCAGCAGCTTCGGACTAAGTAGGGAGCAGTTCTTC; CDR3 protein: CASSFGLSREQFF
J gene: TRBJ2-1; clone size: NA; V gene: TRBV30; D gene: TRBD2; CDR3 DNA: TGTGCCTGGAGTGGCGGGAGCTCCTACAATGAGCAGTTCTTC; CDR3 protein: CAWSGGSSYNEQFF
J gene: TRBJ2-2; clone size: NA; V gene: TRBV5-1; D gene: NA; CDR3 DNA: TGCGCCAGCAGCTTGGCCTCGAACACCGGGGAGCTGTTTTTT; CDR3 protein: CASSLASNTGELFF
J gene: TRBJ2-5; clone size: NA; V gene: TRBV19; D gene: TRBD2; CDR3 DNA: TGTGCCAGTAGTATTACTAGCGGTTTGCAAGAGACCCAGTACTTC; CDR3 protein: CASSITSGLQETQYF
J gene: TRBJ2-2; clone size: once; V gene: TRBV18; D gene: TRBD1; CDR3 DNA: TGTGCCAGCTCACGAACAGGGGGATTGAACGGGGAGCTGTTTTTT; CDR3 protein: CASSRTGGLNGELFF